The 23 T cell receptor beta chains below all came from one sample that was sequenced in a study of T cell changes during pregnancy in multiple sclerosis. Data came from immunoSEQ multiplex PCR; TCRdb stores just in-frame clones and leaves some out. Seen here are 90,000 or so clones, approximately 93% observed once, and the top ten hold under 2%. The source was peripheral blood, collected after pregnancy. The receptors originated from a female donor in good health, enrolled as a control in a pregnancy study.

The sample holds a few counts of this clone. An end of the junction does not agree with germline; a read error may underlie this. This chain joins TRBV18 and TRBJ1-3; no clear D gene. CDR3 length equals 12 residues. Germline CDR1 reads KGHSH; CDR2 reads LQKENI. The CDR3 is CASSPSGNTIYF. In nucleotides, the CDR3 is TGTGCCAGCTCACCTTCTGGCAACACCATATATTTT.

The chain uses TRBV10-1 and TRBJ2-5; 10 positions match TRBD2. CDR3 size: 19 residues. In germline, CDR1 is WNHNN, CDR2 SYGVQD (reference sequence). The J segment lost 4 bases and the V segment lost 0 bases, leaving 14 bases of the junction unmatched. CDR3 nucleotide sequence: TGCGCCAGCAGTGAGTCGAAGGTGCTAGCGGGAGCGACGGGAGAGACCCAGTACTTC. Its translation: CASSESKVLAGATGETQYF.

The rearrangement uses TRBV30 and TRBJ1-1; a weak D match, TRBD1 (6 bases). This CDR3 region has 13 residues. Germline V CDR1 and CDR2: GTSNPN, SVGIG (reference sequence). Trimming took off 3 bases at V and 2 bases at J, with 10 bases between the two ends. This CDR3 reads CAWRRTDNTEAFF. The CDR3 DNA is TGTGCCTGGAGGAGGACAGATAACACTGAAGCTTTCTTT.

The chain links TRBV11-2 to TRBJ2-3; the match to TRBD2 covers 14 bases. J was trimmed by 5 bases and V by 4 bases; bases with no gene match: 5. The CDR3 contains 16 residues. CDR1 SGHAT and CDR2 FQNNGV come from the germline V gene. The DNA for the CDR3 is TGTGCCAGCAGCTGGACCGGGACTAGCGGGAGAGATACGCAGTATTTT. Its protein is CASSWTGTSGRDTQYF.

This clone was seen a single time. CDR3: CASSQDSAPWRANVLTF. DNA for the CDR3: TGCGCCAGCAGCCAAGATTCAGCGCCGTGGCGGGCCAACGTCCTGACTTTC. This rearrangement joins TRBV4-1 to TRBJ2-6; D is unclear. The CDR3 is made up of 17 amino acids. Looked up from germline, CDR1 is MGHRA and CDR2 is YSYEKL. The V gene lost 0 bases and the J gene lost 5 bases, with 14 bases spanning the gap.

The rearrangement joins TRBV11-2 to TRBJ1-3, with 8 positions matching TRBD1. CDR1 SGHAT and CDR2 FQNNGV come from the germline V gene. This CDR3 has 17 residues. Germline trimming cut 5 bases from V and 3 bases from J; bases unmatched to any gene: 12. CDR3 bases: TGTGCCAGCAGCACCTATCCCCCCGGACAGGGTGGAAACACCATATATTTT. This translates into CASSTYPPGQGGNTIYF.

The genes are TRBV2 and TRBJ1-1, with TRBD1 matching over 8 bases. This CDR3 spans 13 amino acids. Germline V gene data show CDR1 as SNHLY and CDR2 as FYNNEI. J gave up 11 bases and V 2 bases, and 7 bases lay outside the gene matches. DNA for the CDR3: TGTGCCAGCAGTGAAAGGACAGGGTTAAGGGCTTTCTTT. Amino acid sequence: CASSERTGLRAFF.

The J gene is TRBJ2-2, the V gene TRBV27, with 9 bases fitting TRBD2. The length of the CDR3 is 15 residues. Germline-derived CDR1 and CDR2 are MNHEY and SMNVEV (reference sequence). With V trimmed by 5 bases and J by 5 bases, 6 bases remained unmatched. CDR3 sequence (DNA): TGTGCCAGCAGTGTTAGCGGGAGAGGGACCGGGGAGCTGTTTTTT. Its translation is CASSVSGRGTGELFF.

The V and J genes are TRBV2 and TRBJ1-2; D is perhaps TRBD1 (6 bases). V was shortened by 0 bases and J by 8 bases, with 16 bases between the two germline ends. CDR3 size: 15 residues. CDR1 is SNHLY and CDR2 is FYNNEI in the germline V gene. This chain's CDR3 is CASSEARGTRSGYTF. CDR3 coding DNA: TGTGCCAGCAGTGAAGCGCGGGGGACAAGGAGCGGCTACACCTTC.

This chain connects TRBV28 to TRBJ2-7; 9 bases agree with TRBD1. There are 14 residues in the CDR3. The germline gives CDR1 MDHEN, CDR2 SYDVKM. V lost 6 bases, J lost 4 bases, and 7 bases stayed unmatched. The CDR3 sequence: CASSPPQGAYEQYF. The CDR3 nucleotides are TGTGCCAGCAGCCCTCCACAGGGGGCATACGAGCAGTACTTC.

CDR3 loop: CASSRATSGIGEQFF. The CDR3 DNA reads TGTGCCAGCAGCCGGGCCACTAGCGGGATTGGTGAGCAGTTCTTC. The rearrangement uses TRBV5-5 and TRBJ2-1; TRBD2 matches at 10 bases. The CDR3 runs 15 residues. V was clipped by 4 bases and J by 9 bases; unmatched bases: 10. Germline CDR1 reads SGHKS; CDR2 reads YYEKEE (reference sequence).

The chain carries TRBV6-1 and TRBJ2-6; D is unresolved. The CDR3 length is 15 residues. Trimming took off 1 base at V and 0 bases at J, with 4 bases between the two ends. Germline assignment: CDR1 MNHNS and CDR2 SASEGT. The CDR3 DNA reads TGTGCCAGCAGTGAAGACAGCTCTGGGGCCAACGTCCTGACTTTC. Translated, it gives CASSEDSSGANVLTF.

The chain recombines TRBV7-2 with TRBJ1-2, with D tentatively TRBD1 (5 bases). V was cut by 2 bases and J by 7 bases, with 17 bases left in between. The CDR3 length is 15 residues. Germline loops: CDR1 SGHTA, CDR2 FQGNSA. The CDR3 region has the DNA TGTGCCAGCAGCTTACTCGGGGGTTCGTCCGTTGGCTACACCTTC. As protein: CASSLLGGSSVGYTF.

The chain employs TRBV27 and TRBJ2-1, with 9 bases identical to TRBD2. CDR1 is MNHEY, CDR2 SMNVEV, per germline (reference sequence). With V trimmed by 8 bases and J by 3 bases, 14 bases remained unmatched. The CDR3 contains 17 residues. In nucleotides, the CDR3 is TGTGCCAGCTGGGGCCTAGCGGGAAATTTGTTCTACAATGAGCAGTTCTTC. As protein: CASWGLAGNLFYNEQFF.

This chain connects TRBV27 to TRBJ1-1; 7 bases align to TRBD1. Germline CDR1 MNHEY, CDR2 SMNVEV (reference sequence). CDR3 length equals 13 residues. J lost 5 bases, V lost 6 bases, and 6 bases had no gene match. CDR3 in DNA: TGTGCCAGCAGCGGACAGGTGGAAACTGAAGCTTTCTTT. This encodes CASSGQVETEAFF.

CDR3: CASSERTGPLAKNIQYF. In nucleotides, the CDR3 is TGTGCCAGCAGCGAAAGGACAGGGCCCCTAGCCAAAAACATTCAGTACTTC. The genes are TRBV7-2 and TRBJ2-4; TRBD1 aligns across 8 bases. Germline V gene data show CDR1 as SGHTA and CDR2 as FQGNSA. This CDR3 region has 17 residues. J lost 0 bases, V lost 5 bases, and 9 bases had no gene match. Drawing the rest from reference TRBV7-2 and TRBJ2-4, the complete variable domain is GAGVSQSPSNKVTEKGKDVELRCDPISGHTALYWYRQSLGQGLEFLIYFQGNSAPDKSGLPSDRFSAERTGGSVSTLTIQRTQQEDSAVYLCASSERTGPLAKNIQYFGAGTRLSVL.

The genes are TRBV15 and TRBJ2-6; weak D call: TRBD2 (6 bases). Germline V gene data show CDR1 as LNHNV and CDR2 as YYDKDF (reference sequence). The CDR3 contains 16 residues. V dropped 1 base and J dropped 4 bases, with 11 bases sitting between them. The CDR3 region has the DNA TGTGCCACCAGCAGAGTTGGGGGGTCCGGGGCCAACGTCCTGACTTTC. Amino acid sequence: CATSRVGGSGANVLTF.

This chain connects TRBV10-2 to TRBJ2-1; 8 bases match TRBD2. The germline V gene encodes CDR1 WSHSY and CDR2 SAAADI. Trimming removed 8 bases from V and 7 bases from J; junction bases left unmatched: 7. The CDR3 contains 13 residues. The CDR3 loop reads CASGKREMNEQFF. The CDR3 bases are TGCGCCAGCGGGAAGCGGGAGATGAATGAGCAGTTCTTC.

The chain uses TRBV11-2 and TRBJ2-7; TRBD2 matches 9 bases. This CDR3 spans 17 amino acids. V trimming: 4 bases; J trimming: 2 bases; junction bases outside the gene matches: 12. The germline V gene has CDR1 SGHAT and CDR2 FQNNGV. CDR3 protein: CASSYRGIAGAPYEQYF. Here the CDR3 DNA reads TGTGCCAGCAGCTACAGAGGTATAGCGGGGGCCCCCTACGAGCAGTACTTC.

The V call is TRBV28, the J call TRBJ1-5, with D uncertain. The CDR3 covers 13 residues. With 2 bases removed from V and 5 bases from J, the gap between germline ends came to 7 bases. Germline assignment: CDR1 MDHEN and CDR2 SYDVKM. CDR3 amino acids: CASSLGQYQPQHF. CDR3 nucleotides: TGTGCCAGCAGTTTAGGGCAGTATCAGCCCCAGCATTTT.

This clone is a singleton in its sample. The chain uses TRBV29-1 and TRBJ2-2; a weak D match, TRBD2 (5 bases). In germline, CDR1 is SQVTM, CDR2 ANQGSEA. The CDR3 has 13 residues. V shed 5 bases and J shed 6 bases, with 13 bases lying between them. CDR3 bases: TGCAGCGTTACGAGAGGGCGGGCCGGGGAGCTGTTTTTT. It translates to CSVTRGRAGELFF.

The chain joins TRBV7-8 to TRBJ2-3, with 7 bases fitting TRBD1. The ends lost 5 bases at V and 3 bases at J; junction bases unmatched: 14. CDR1 SGHVS and CDR2 FQNEAQ come from the germline V gene. CDR3 size: 17 residues. CDR3 residues: CASSPIHRGTGTDTQYF. CDR3 sequence (DNA): TGTGCCAGCAGCCCCATCCACAGGGGCACGGGGACAGATACGCAGTATTTT.

This clone was counted once. This chain connects TRBV7-9 to TRBJ2-7; a possible D gene is TRBD2 (6 bases). V shed 1 base and J shed 4 bases, with 11 bases lying between them. This CDR3 region has 14 residues. Germline V gene data show CDR1 as SEHNR and CDR2 as FQNEAQ (reference sequence). The CDR3 spells CASSLVTRSYEQYF. The CDR3 nucleotides are TGTGCCAGCAGCTTAGTGACTAGATCATACGAGCAGTACTTC.